This entry is about one TCR beta chain. Trimming cost V 5 bases and J 6 bases; bases outside gene matches: 16. The germline CDR1 and CDR2 sequences are MNHEY and SMNVEV (reference sequence). This CDR3 has 17 residues. The data derive from a study of spatial heterogeneity in lung cancer. Study summary: Among detected sequences, beta-chain ones consistently exceeded alpha-chain ones in number. As counted in raw reads, each unique TCR and UMI combination appeared more than ten times on average.

Time point of the sample: sample taken at primary tumor resection. Unsorted samples of tumor, nontumor lung or frozen PBMC had their whole RNA sequenced. Individually, TCR cDNA molecules were each labelled with a unique molecular identifier. TCRdb reprocessed the 5' RACE reads via MiXCR and lists one record per CDR3 protein. The sample includes some 40,000 distinct CDR3 sequences, around 3.3% of them seen just once. This specimen consisted of normal lung tissue next to the tumor, obtained at surgery. This chain joins TRBV27 and TRBJ2-3, with 8 nucleotides matching TRBD2. The clonotype was recovered from a male donor with early-stage non-small cell lung cancer. In DNA form, the CDR3 reads TGTGCCAGCAGTCAGCCCTACGGGAGGGGTCCCTCGGATACGCAGTATTTT. It specifies CASSQPYGRGPSDTQYF.